The source of this T cell receptor beta chain is a study of T-cell memory formation after mild COVID-19. This clonotype was found a few times. Constant-segment primers were used for 5'RACE, and the resulting TCR alpha and TCR beta cDNA libraries carried sample barcodes and UMIs. TCRdb recomputed calls from the 5' RACE reads with MiXCR, one row per CDR3 protein. The sample lists approximately 180,000 distinct CDR3 sequences; more than 15% were seen once. The ends lost 2 bases at V and 4 bases at J; junction bases unmatched: 10. The V gene's germline CDR1 is LGHDT and CDR2 YNNKEL (reference sequence). The CDR3 is 17 amino acids.

The V and J genes are TRBV3-1 and TRBJ2-1, with 8 bases lining up with TRBD2. This TCR derives from an adult woman who had mild COVID-19 (a few samples of this study predate the infection). Cell type and time point are not known. Sequenced: PBMCs or a T cell subset sorted from them (not recorded which). The CDR3 sequence: CASSQSAGALRYNEQFF. The CDR3 nucleotides read TGTGCCAGCAGCCAATCAGCGGGAGCTCTTAGGTACAATGAGCAGTTCTTC.